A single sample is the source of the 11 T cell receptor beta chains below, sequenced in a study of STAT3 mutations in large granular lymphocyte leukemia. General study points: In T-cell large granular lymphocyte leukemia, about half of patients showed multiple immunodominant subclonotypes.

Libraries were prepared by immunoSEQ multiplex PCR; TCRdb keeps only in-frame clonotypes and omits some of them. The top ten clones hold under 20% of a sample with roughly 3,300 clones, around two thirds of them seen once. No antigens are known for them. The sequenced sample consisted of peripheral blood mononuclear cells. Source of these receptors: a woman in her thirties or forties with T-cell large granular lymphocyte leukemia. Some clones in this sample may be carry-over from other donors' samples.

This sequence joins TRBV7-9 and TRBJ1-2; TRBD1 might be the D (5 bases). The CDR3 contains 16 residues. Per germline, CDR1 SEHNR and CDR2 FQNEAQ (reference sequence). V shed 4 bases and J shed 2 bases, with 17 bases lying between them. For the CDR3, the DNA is TGTGCCAGCAGCTCCACTAGGGACCTAATGAACTATGGCTACACCTTC. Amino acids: CASSSTRDLMNYGYTF.

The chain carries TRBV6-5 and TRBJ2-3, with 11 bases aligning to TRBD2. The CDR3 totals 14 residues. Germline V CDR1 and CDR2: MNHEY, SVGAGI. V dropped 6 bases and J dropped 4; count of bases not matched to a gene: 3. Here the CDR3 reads CASRKLAGADTQYF. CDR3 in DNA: TGTGCCAGCAGGAAACTAGCGGGAGCAGATACGCAGTATTTT.

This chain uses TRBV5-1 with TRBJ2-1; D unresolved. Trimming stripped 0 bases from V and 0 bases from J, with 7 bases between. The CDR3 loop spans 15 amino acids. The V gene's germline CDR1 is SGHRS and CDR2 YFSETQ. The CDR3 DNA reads TGCGCCAGCAGCTTGGAGAGCGTCTCCTACAATGAGCAGTTCTTC. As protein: CASSLESVSYNEQFF.

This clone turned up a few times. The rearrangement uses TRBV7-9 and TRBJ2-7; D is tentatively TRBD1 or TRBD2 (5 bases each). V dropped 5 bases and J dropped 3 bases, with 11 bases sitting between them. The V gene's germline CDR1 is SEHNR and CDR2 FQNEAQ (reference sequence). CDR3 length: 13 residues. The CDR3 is CASSPGRRYEQYF. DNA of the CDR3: TGTGCCAGCAGCCCGGGGCGCCGCTACGAGCAGTACTTC.

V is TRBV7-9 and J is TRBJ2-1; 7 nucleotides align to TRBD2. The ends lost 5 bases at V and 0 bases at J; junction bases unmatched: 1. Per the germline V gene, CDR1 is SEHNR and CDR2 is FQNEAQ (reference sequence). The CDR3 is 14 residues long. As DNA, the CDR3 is TGTGCCAGCAGCAGCGGGACCTCCTACAATGAGCAGTTCTTC. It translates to CASSSGTSYNEQFF. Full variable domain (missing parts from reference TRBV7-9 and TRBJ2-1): DTGVSQNPRHKITKRGQNVTFRCDPISEHNRLYWYRQTLGQGPEFLTYFQNEAQLEKSRLLSDRFSAERPKGSFSTLEIQRTEQGDSAMYLCASSSGTSYNEQFFGPGTRLTVL.

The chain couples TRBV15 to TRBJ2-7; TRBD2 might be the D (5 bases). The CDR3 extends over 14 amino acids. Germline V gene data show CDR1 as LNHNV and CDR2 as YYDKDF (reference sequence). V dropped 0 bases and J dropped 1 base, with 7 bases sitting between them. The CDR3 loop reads CATSREGVSYEQYF. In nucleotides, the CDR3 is TGTGCCACCAGCAGAGAGGGAGTTTCCTACGAGCAGTACTTC.

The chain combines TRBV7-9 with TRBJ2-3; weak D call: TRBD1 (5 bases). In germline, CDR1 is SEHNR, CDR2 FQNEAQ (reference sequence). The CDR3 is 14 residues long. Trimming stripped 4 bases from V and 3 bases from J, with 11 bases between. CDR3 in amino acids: CASSSRGATDTQYF. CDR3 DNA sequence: TGTGCCAGCAGCTCCCGTGGGGCAACAGATACGCAGTATTTT.

CDR3 DNA: TGTGCCTGGAGTAAAGGGTTAGGGAACACTGAAGCTTTCTTT. It translates to CAWSKGLGNTEAFF. This sequence joins TRBV30 and TRBJ1-1; D is unclear. This CDR3 is 14 amino acids long. V dropped 2 bases and J dropped 1 base, with 11 bases sitting between them. Germline V CDR1 and CDR2: GTSNPN, SVGIG (reference sequence).

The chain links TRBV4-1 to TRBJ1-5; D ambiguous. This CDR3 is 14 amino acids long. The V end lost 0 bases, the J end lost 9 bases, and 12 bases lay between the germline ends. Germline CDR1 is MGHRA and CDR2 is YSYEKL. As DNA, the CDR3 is TGCGCCAGCAGCCAAGACGCAGGTAATGGGCCCCAGCATTTT. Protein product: CASSQDAGNGPQHF.

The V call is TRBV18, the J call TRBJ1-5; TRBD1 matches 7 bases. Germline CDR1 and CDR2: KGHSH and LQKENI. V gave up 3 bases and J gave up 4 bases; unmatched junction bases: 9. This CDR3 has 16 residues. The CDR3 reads CASSPLWAGGNQPQHF. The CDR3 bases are TGTGCCAGCTCACCTCTGTGGGCAGGGGGAAATCAGCCCCAGCATTTT.

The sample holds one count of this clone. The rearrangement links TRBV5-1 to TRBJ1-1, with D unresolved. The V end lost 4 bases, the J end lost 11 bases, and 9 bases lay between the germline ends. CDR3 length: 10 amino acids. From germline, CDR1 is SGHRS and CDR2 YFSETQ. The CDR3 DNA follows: TGCGCCAGCAGCGCGGGTGAGGCTTTCTTT. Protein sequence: CASSAGEAFF.